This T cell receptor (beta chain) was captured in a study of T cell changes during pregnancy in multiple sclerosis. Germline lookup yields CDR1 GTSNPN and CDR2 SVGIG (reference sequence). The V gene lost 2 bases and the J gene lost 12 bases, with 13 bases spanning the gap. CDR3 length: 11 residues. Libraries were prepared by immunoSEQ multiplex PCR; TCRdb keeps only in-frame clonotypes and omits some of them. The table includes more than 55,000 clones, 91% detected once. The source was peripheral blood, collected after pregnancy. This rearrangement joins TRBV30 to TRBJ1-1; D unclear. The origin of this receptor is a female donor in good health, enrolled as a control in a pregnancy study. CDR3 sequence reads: CAWSNGLGTFF. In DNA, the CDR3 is TGTGCCTGGAGTAATGGGCTCGGTACTTTCTTT.